The 3 T cell receptor beta chains below were found in one sample sequenced in a study of T cells in Graves' hyperthyroidism and ophthalmopathy. From RNA transcripts, TCR beta CDR3 regions were amplified. First-round RT-PCR targeting the TCR CDR3 was performed with the HTBI primer set. TCRdb itself ran the multiplex PCR reads through MiXCR, one entry per CDR3 protein. The sample has about 400,000 distinct CDR3 sequences, 15% to 19% seen once; the top ten hold 7.5% to 8%. The sequenced sample was blood. The receptors here all came from a young woman with Graves' hyperthyroidism.

This clonotype was detected many times. The chain uses TRBV5-8 and TRBJ1-1, with D perhaps matching TRBD1 (6 bases). CDR1 is SGHTS, CDR2 YDEGEE, per germline. This CDR3 spans 14 amino acids. V shed 1 base and J shed 11 bases, with 18 bases lying between them. CDR3 sequence: CASSLYAQGRRAFF. The CDR3 coding sequence is TGTGCCAGCAGCTTGTACGCTCAGGGGAGGCGGGCTTTCTTT.

This clonotype was picked up many times. V and J are TRBV30 and TRBJ2-7; a possible D gene is TRBD2 (5 bases). Trimming took off 7 bases at V and 4 bases at J, with 20 bases between the two ends. Germline V gene lookup returns CDR1 GTSNPN and CDR2 SVGIG (reference sequence). This CDR3 comprises 14 residues. The CDR3 DNA reads TGTGCCTCTATACGCTACGGGAAGAAATACGAGCAGTACTTC. Amino acids: CASIRYGKKYEQYF.

Many counts were recorded for this clonotype. V is TRBV6-1 and J is TRBJ2-7; tentatively, D is TRBD1 or TRBD2 (7 bases each). Trimming removed 6 bases at V and 4 bases at J, with 13 bases between. Germline CDR1 and CDR2: MNHNS and SASEGT. This CDR3 contains 13 residues. The CDR3 loop is CASSTQGGYEQYF. The CDR3 DNA follows: TGTGCCAGCAGCACCCAGGGGGGGTACGAGCAGTACTTC.